The rows below give T cell receptor beta chains drawn from one sample of a study of CD8 T cells in Susac syndrome. TCRdb re-called the immunoSEQ multiplex PCR reads with MiXCR, one entry per CDR3 protein. This table holds under 200,000 distinct CDR3 sequences, about 91% found once. Sample: CD4+ T cells from PBMCs. Receptor source: a human donor in good health. Both conserved end residues are part of each CDR3. The D gene is left open where the match is weak. Not all rows give a size; the values are once, few, many and, for expanded clones, a class.

d_call,v_call,j_call,clone_size,cdr3_nt,cdr3_aa
-,TRBV23-1,TRBJ1-2,-,TGCGCCAGCAGTCAACCGGGATCGGGCGGCTACACCTTC,CASSQPGSGGYTF
-,TRBV12-3/TRBV12-4,TRBJ2-7,few,TGTGCCAGCAGTTTACGGGACGGTCCCTACGAGCAGTACTTC,CASSLRDGPYEQYF
TRBD1,TRBV7-6,TRBJ2-7,-,TGTGCCAGCAGCTTAGGACAGGGTAGATCGGGCGAGCAGTACTTC,CASSLGQGRSGEQYF
TRBD2,TRBV20-1,TRBJ2-1,-,TGCAGCATCGGTAGACTAGCGGGAGTTAGTGAGCAGTTCTTC,CSIGRLAGVSEQFF
-,TRBV28,TRBJ1-2,-,TGTGCCAGCAATGGACAGAGAGTTTATGGCTACACCTTC,CASNGQRVYGYTF
-,TRBV12-3/TRBV12-4,TRBJ1-2,-,TGTGCCAGCGGGGATTTCGGTGGCTACACCTTC,CASGDFGGYTF
-,TRBV25-1,TRBJ1-2,once,TGTGCCAGCAGTGCACCCGGGACTTCTAGGGGCTATGGCTACACCTTC,CASSAPGTSRGYGYTF
-,TRBV20-1,TRBJ1-3,-,TGCAGTGCTAGAGATATGACCGGGCCTGGAAACACCATATATTTT,CSARDMTGPGNTIYF
-,TRBV6-2/TRBV6-3,TRBJ1-1,-,TGTGCCAGCAGTTACGGACGTAGGGTCACTGAAGCTTTCTTT,CASSYGRRVTEAFF
-,TRBV6-2/TRBV6-3,TRBJ1-5,-,TGTGCCAGCAATCAGGTTGGGGCTCAGCCCCAGCATTTT,CASNQVGAQPQHF
-,TRBV29-1,TRBJ2-7,-,TGCAGCGCCGAGGGGGGACCCCTGGACTACGAGCAGTACTTC,CSAEGGPLDYEQYF
-,TRBV20-1,TRBJ1-5,-,TGCAGTCCGGACAGTCTCACCACTAATCAGCCCCAGCATTTT,CSPDSLTTNQPQHF
-,TRBV6-6,TRBJ2-2,-,TGTGCCAGCAGCCCCAGTGAAGCCGGGGAGCTGTTTTTT,CASSPSEAGELFF
-,TRBV6-2/TRBV6-3,TRBJ2-7,-,TGTGCCAGCAGCGGGCTAGGCCCCTACGAGCAGTACTTC,CASSGLGPYEQYF
-,TRBV7-3,TRBJ2-5,-,TGTGCCAGCAGCTTAACGCCAGGGCGCGGGGAGACCCAGTACTTC,CASSLTPGRGETQYF
TRBD2,TRBV3-1,TRBJ2-7,-,TGTGCCAGCAGTCCGGGACTAGGGGGACCCTACGAGCAGTACTTC,CASSPGLGGPYEQYF
-,TRBV6-5,TRBJ2-7,-,TGTGCCAGCAATATGGGGACGGAGAGCTCCTACGAGCAGTACTTC,CASNMGTESSYEQYF
TRBD2,TRBV24-1,TRBJ2-1,-,TGTGCCACCAGTGGGCCCCTATCATCGGGGGGTTCCCTGGGGGATGAGCAGTTCTTC,CATSGPLSSGGSLGDEQFF
TRBD1,TRBV2,TRBJ1-5,once,TGTGCCAGCAGAACCGGGACAGCCAATCAGCCCCAGCATTTT,CASRTGTANQPQHF
-,TRBV9,TRBJ2-1,-,TGTGCCAGCAGCGTAGCCGGCAGTGCGGGGGAGCAGTTCTTC,CASSVAGSAGEQFF
-,TRBV18,TRBJ1-1,-,TGTGCCAGCTCACCCGGACAGTTTGCGACTGAAGCTTTCTTT,CASSPGQFATEAFF
-,TRBV2,TRBJ2-1,-,TGTGCCAGCAGTGAAGGTCAGGGAATCTACAATGAGCAGTTCTTC,CASSEGQGIYNEQFF
TRBD1,TRBV5-1,TRBJ2-7,-,TGCGCCAGCAGCTTAGAGGGGGCCCACGAGCAGTACTTC,CASSLEGAHEQYF
TRBD1,TRBV28,TRBJ1-5,-,TGTGCCAGCAGTTTAAGGGACAGGGGTAGCAATCAGCCCCAGCATTTT,CASSLRDRGSNQPQHF